This note documents a single TCR beta chain sequence. This entry is derived from a study of blood T cell repertoires in COVID-19. Study information: Specimens from acute and convalescent COVID-19 originated in the United States, Italy and Spain. The cDNA or gDNA used as material had been derived from T cells, B-cell-depleted T cells, or PBMCs.

After removal of 0 bases from V and 4 bases from J, the junction contained 11 bases not matched to a gene. The germline CDR1 and CDR2 sequences are SGHRS and YFSETQ. CDR3 length: 18 residues. In the source study's methods: Estimation of nucleated cell counts relied on the amplification of reference gene primers. The data were produced by immunoSEQ multiplex PCR, yet TCRdb's version contains in-frame clones alone and is incomplete. That table furnishes V, J and clone size, whereas the DNA furnished D and trimming. This table holds about 70,000 clones, around 83% found once. The sequenced material came from peripheral blood. The rearrangement joins TRBV5-1 to TRBJ2-1, with 9 nucleotides matching TRBD2. This receptor was obtained from a man aged 80 or over with acute or convalescent COVID-19. In DNA form, the CDR3 reads TGCGCCAGCAGCTTGGAAGGGCTAGCGGGGCCCGCGTACAATGAGCAGTTCTTC. It is translated as CASSLEGLAGPAYNEQFF.